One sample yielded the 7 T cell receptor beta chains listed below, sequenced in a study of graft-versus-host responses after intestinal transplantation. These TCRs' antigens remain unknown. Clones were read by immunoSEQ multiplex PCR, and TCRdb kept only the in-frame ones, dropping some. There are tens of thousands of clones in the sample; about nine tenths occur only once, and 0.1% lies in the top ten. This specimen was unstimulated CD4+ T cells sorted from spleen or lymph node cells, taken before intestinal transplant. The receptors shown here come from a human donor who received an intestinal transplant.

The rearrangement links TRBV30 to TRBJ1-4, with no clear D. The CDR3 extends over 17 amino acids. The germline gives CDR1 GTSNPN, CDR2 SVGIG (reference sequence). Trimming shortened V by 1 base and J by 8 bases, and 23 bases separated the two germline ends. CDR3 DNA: TGTGCCTGGAGTGGAGCTTGGAGTGGAGCAGTCGCAGAAAAACTGTTTTTT. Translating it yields CAWSGAWSGAVAEKLFF.

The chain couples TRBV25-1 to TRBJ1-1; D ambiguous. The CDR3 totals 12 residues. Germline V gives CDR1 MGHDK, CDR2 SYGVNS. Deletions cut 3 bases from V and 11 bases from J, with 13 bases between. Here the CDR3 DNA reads TGTGCCAGCAGTGACTCGAGGGCGCCGGCTTTCTTT. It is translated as CASSDSRAPAFF.

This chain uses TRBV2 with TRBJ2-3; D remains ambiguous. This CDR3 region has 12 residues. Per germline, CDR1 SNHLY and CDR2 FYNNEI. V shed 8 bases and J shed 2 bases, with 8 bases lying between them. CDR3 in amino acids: CASLPVTDTQYF. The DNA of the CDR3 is TGTGCCAGCCTCCCGGTCACAGATACGCAGTATTTT. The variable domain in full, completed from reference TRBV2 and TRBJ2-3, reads EPEVTQTPSHQVTQMGQEVILRCVPISNHLYFYWYRQILGQKVEFLVSFYNNEISEKSEIFDDQFSVERPDGSNFTLKIRSTKLEDSAMYFCASLPVTDTQYFGPGTRLTVL.

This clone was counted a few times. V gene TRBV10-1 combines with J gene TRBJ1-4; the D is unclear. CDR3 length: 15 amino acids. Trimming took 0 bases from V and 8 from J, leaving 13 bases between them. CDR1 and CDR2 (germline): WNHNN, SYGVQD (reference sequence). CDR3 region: CASSESTDTAEKLFF. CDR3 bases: TGCGCCAGCAGTGAGTCGACCGACACGGCGGAAAAACTGTTTTTT.

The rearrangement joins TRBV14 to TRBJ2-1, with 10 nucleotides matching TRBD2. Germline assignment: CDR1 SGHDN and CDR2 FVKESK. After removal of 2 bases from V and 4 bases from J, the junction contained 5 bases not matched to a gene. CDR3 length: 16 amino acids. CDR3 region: CASSQLPSGGYNEQFF. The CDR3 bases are TGTGCCAGCAGCCAATTGCCTAGCGGGGGATACAATGAGCAGTTCTTC.

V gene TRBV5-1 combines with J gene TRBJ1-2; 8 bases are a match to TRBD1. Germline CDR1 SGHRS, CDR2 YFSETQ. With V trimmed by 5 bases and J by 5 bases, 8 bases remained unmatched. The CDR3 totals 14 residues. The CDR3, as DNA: TGCGCCAGCAGTTCAGGGGGCAGAGGATATGGCTACACCTTC. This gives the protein CASSSGGRGYGYTF.

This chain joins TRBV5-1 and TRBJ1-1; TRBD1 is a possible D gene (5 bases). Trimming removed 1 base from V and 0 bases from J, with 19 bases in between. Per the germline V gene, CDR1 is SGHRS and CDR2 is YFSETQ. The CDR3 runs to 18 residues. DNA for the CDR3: TGCGCCAGCAGCTTGTCAGGGAACGGGTGGACGATGAACACTGAAGCTTTCTTT. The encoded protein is CASSLSGNGWTMNTEAFF.